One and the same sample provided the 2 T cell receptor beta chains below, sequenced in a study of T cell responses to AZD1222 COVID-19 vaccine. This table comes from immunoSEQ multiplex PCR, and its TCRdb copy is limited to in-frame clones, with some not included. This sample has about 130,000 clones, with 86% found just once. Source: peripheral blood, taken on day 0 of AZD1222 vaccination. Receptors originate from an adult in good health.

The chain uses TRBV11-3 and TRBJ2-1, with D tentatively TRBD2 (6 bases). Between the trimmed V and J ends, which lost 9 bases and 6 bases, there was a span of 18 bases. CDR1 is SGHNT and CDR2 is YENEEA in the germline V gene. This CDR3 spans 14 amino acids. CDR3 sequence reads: CASSGKIESNEQFF. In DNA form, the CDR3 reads TGTGCCAGTAGCGGTAAAATCGAGAGCAATGAGCAGTTCTTC.

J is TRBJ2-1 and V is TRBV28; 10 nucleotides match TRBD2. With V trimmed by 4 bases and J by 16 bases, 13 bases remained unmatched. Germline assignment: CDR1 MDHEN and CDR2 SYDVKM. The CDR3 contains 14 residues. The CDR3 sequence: CASSSPGLAVEQFF. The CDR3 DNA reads TGTGCCAGCAGTTCTCCCGGACTAGCGGTGGAACAATTCTTC.